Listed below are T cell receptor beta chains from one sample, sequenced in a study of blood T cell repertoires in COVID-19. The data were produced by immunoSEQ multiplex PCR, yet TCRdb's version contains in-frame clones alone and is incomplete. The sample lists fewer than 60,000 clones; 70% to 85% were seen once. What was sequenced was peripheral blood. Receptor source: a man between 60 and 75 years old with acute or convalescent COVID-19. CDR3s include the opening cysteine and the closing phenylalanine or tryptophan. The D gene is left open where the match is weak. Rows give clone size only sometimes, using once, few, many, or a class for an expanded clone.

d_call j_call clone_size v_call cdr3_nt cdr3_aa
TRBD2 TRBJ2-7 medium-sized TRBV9 TGTGCCAGCAGCGTAGGGGTGGGAGGGCCCTACGAGCAGTACTTC CASSVGVGGPYEQYF
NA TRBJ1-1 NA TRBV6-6 TGTGCCAGCAGTTTTAGGGGGAACACTGAAGCTTTCTTT CASSFRGNTEAFF
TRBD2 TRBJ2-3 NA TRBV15 TGTGCCACCTCTAGCGGGGGGGCCACAGATACGCAGTATTTT CATSSGGATDTQYF
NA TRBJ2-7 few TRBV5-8 TGTGCCAGCAGCCCGGGGGTTGGCCGATCCTACGAGCAGTACTTC CASSPGVGRSYEQYF
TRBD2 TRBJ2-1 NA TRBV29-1 TGCAGCGTTGAGGGAGCGGGGGGGCACTACAATGAGCAGTTCTTC CSVEGAGGHYNEQFF
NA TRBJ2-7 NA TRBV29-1 TGCAGCGTTGAAGGTTACACAGGGACCCCCTACGAGCAGTACTTC CSVEGYTGTPYEQYF
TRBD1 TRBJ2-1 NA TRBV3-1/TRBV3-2 TGTGCCAGCAGCCCATCAGGGGGCGCGTCAACCTACAATGAGCAGTTCTTC CASSPSGGASTYNEQFF
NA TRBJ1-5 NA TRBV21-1 TGTGCCAGCAGCAAAGTATACGGGGGGTTGAGCAATCAGCCCCAGCATTTT CASSKVYGGLSNQPQHF
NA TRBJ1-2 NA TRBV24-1 TGTGCCACCAGTGATCCGGGCCGGGGAAGCAGCTATGGCTACACCTTC CATSDPGRGSSYGYTF
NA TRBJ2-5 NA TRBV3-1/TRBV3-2 TGTGCCAGCAGCCAACCCCCCCCGGGGGAAGAGACCCAGTACTTC CASSQPPPGEETQYF
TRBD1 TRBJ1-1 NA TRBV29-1 TGCAGCGTTGCGACAGGGGGGACTGAAGCTTTCTTT CSVATGGTEAFF
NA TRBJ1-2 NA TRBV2 TGTGCCAGCAGAGAGGACATCTATGGCTACACCTTC CASREDIYGYTF
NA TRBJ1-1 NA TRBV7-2 TGTGCCAGCAGCCAAGGGGTAGAAGGCACTGAAGCTTTCTTT CASSQGVEGTEAFF